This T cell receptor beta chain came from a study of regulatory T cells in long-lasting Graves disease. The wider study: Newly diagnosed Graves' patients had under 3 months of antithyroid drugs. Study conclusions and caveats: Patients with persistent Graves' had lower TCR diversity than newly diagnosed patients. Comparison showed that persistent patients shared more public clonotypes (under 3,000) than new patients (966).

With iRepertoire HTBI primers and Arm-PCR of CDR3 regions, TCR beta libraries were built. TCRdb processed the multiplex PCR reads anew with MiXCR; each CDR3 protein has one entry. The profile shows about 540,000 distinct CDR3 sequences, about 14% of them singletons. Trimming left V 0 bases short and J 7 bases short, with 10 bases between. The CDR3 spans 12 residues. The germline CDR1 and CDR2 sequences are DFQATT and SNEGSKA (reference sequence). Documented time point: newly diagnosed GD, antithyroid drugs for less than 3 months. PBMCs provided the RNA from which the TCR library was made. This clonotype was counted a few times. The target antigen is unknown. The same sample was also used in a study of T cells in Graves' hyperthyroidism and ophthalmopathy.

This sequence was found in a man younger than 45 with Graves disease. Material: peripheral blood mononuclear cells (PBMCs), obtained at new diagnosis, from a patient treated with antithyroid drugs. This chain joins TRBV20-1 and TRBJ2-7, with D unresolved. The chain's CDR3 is CSARDLTAEQYF. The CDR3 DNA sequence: TGCAGTGCTAGAGATCTGACGGCAGAGCAGTACTTC.